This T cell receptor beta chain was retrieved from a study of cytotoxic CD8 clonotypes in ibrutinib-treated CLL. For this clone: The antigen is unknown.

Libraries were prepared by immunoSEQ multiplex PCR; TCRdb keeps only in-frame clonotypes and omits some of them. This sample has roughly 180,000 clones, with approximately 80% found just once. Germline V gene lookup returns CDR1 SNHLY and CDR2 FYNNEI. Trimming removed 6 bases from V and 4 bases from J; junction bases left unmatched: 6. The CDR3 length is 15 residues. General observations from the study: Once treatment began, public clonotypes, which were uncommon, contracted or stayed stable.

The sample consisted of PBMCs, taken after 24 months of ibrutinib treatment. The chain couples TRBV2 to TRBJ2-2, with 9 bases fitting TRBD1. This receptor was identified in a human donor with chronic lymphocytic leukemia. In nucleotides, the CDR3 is TGTGCCAGCAGGGACAGGGGACATGGCACCGGGGAGCTGTTTTTT. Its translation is CASRDRGHGTGELFF.